The clone carrying this T cell receptor beta chain appeared a single time. Germline V gene lookup returns CDR1 LGHNA and CDR2 YNFKEQ. The CDR3 totals 17 residues. V was clipped by 1 base and J by 4 bases; unmatched bases: 7. The data were taken from a study of T cell changes during pregnancy in multiple sclerosis. Sequencing was performed with immunoSEQ multiplex PCR; in TCRdb, only in-frame clones are kept and a portion is missing. The repertoire includes fewer than 75,000 clones, 80% to 95% of them detected once, and 3% to 4% sits in the top ten. The clonotype originates from a female donor in good health, enrolled as a control in a pregnancy study. V usage is TRBV4-2 and J usage is TRBJ2-5; 12 bases fit TRBD2. Here the sequenced sample was peripheral blood, taken after pregnancy. CDR3 loop: CASSQGGLAGGLETQYF. As DNA, the CDR3 is TGTGCCAGCAGCCAAGGAGGGCTAGCGGGGGGGCTAGAGACCCAGTACTTC.